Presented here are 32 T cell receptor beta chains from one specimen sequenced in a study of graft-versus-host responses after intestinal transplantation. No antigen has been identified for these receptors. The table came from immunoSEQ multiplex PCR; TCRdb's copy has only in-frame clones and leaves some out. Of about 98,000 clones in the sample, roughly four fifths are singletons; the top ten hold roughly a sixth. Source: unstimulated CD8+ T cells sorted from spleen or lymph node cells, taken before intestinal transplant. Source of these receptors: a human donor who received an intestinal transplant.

This CDR3 is CASSHLVDRAYEQYF. The CDR3 region has the DNA TGCGCCAGCAGCCACCTGGTGGACAGGGCCTACGAGCAGTACTTC. The rearrangement joins TRBV4-1 to TRBJ2-7; TRBD1 agrees at 8 bases. From germline, CDR1 is MGHRA and CDR2 YSYEKL. The CDR3 is 15 residues long. Trimming took 3 bases from V and 2 from J; bases not matched to a gene: 6.

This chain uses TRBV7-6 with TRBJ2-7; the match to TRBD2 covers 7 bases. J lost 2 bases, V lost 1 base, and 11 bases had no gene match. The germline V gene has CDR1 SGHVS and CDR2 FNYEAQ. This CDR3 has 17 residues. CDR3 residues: CASSLEAPSGPPYEQYF. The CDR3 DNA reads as TGTGCCAGCAGCTTAGAAGCCCCTAGCGGTCCCCCCTACGAGCAGTACTTC.

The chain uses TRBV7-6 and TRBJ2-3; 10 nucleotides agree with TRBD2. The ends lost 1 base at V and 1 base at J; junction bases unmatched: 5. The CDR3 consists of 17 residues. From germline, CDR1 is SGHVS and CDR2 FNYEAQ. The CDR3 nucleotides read TGTGCCAGCAGCTTAGAAACCGGGACTAGCGGCACAGATACGCAGTATTTT. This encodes CASSLETGTSGTDTQYF.

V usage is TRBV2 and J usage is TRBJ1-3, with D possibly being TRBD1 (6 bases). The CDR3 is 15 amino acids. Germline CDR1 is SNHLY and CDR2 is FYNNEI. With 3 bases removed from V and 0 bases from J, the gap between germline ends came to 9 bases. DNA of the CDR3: TGTGCCAGCAGTGAGGACAGCACCTCTGGAAACACCATATATTTT. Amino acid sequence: CASSEDSTSGNTIYF.

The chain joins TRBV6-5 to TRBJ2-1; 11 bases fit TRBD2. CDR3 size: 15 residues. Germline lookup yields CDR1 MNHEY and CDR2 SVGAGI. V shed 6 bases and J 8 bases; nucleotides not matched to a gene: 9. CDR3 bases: TGTGCCAGCAGCTTCGTAGCGGGGGGGCTAGATGAGCAGTTCTTC. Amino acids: CASSFVAGGLDEQFF.

The CDR3 region is CASSVEGEGETQYF. In DNA form, the CDR3 reads TGTGCCAGCAGCGTAGAAGGGGAAGGGGAGACCCAGTACTTC. The V and J genes are TRBV9 and TRBJ2-5; maybe TRBD1 (5 bases). Germline V gives CDR1 SGDLS, CDR2 YYNGEE. V lost 0 bases and J lost 5, with 11 bases in between. The length of the CDR3 is 14 residues.

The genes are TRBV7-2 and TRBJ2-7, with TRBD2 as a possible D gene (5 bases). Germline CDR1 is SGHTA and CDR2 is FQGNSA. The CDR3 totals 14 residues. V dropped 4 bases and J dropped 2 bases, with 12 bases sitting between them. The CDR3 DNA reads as TGTGCCAGCAGCTCCGGACTGCTACCCTACGAGCAGTACTTC. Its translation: CASSSGLLPYEQYF.

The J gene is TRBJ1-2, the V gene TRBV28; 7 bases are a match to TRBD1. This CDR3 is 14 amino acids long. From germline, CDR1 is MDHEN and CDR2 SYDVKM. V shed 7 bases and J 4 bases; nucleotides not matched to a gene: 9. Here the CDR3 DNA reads TGTGCCAGCACCGGGACAGAGCTCTTCTATGGCTACACCTTC. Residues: CASTGTELFYGYTF.

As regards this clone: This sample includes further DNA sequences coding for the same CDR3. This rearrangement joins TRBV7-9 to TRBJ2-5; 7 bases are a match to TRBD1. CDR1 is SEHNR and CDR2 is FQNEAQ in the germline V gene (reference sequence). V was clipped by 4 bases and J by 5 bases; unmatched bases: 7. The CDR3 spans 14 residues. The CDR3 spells CASSSPGQRETQYF. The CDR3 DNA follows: TGTGCCAGCAGCTCCCCGGGACAGCGGGAGACCCAGTACTTC.

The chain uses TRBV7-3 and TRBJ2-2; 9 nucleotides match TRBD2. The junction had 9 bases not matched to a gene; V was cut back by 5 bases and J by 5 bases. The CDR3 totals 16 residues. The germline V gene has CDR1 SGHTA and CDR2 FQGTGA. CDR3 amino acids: CASSPIAGAQTGELFF. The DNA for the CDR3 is TGTGCCAGCAGCCCAATAGCGGGAGCCCAAACCGGGGAGCTGTTTTTT.

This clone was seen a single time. CDR3 DNA: TGTGCCAGCAGTTTATCCGGGACTAGCGGGAGTGGCTCCTACAATGAGCAGTTCTTC. Its protein product is CASSLSGTSGSGSYNEQFF. This chain connects TRBV28 to TRBJ2-1; TRBD2 agrees at 14 bases. The germline CDR1 and CDR2 sequences are MDHEN and SYDVKM. The J segment lost 0 bases and the V segment lost 1 base, leaving 5 bases of the junction unmatched. This CDR3 is built from 19 residues.

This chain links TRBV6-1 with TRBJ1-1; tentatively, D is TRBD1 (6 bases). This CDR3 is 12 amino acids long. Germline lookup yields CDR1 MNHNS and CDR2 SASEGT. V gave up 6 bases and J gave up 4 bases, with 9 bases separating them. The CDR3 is CASRQGTTEAFF. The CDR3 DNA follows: TGTGCCAGCAGGCAGGGGACCACTGAAGCTTTCTTT.

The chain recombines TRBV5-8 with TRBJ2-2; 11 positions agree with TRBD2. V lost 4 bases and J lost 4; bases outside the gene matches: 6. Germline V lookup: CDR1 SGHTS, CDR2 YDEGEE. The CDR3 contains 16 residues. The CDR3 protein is CASSDATSGTTGELFF. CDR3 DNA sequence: TGTGCCAGCAGCGACGCGACTAGCGGGACCACCGGGGAGCTGTTTTTT.

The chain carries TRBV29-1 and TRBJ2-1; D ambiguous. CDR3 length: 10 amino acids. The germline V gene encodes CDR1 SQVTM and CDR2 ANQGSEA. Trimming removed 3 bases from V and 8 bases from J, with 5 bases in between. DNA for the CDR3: TGCAGCGTTGAGGTCGATGAGCAGTTCTTC. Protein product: CSVEVDEQFF.

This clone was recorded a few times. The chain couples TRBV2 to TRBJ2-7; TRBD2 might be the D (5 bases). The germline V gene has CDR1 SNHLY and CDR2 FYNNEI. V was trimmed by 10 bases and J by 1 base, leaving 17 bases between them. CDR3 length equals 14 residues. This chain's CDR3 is CATVTLVASYEQYF. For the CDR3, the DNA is TGTGCCACCGTAACACTAGTGGCATCCTACGAGCAGTACTTC.

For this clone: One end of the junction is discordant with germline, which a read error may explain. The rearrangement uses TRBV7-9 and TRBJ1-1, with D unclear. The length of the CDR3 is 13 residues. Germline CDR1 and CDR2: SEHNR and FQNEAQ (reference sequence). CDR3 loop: CAGSFRRGTEAFF. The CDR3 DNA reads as TGTGCCGGCAGCTTCCGCCGTGGAACTGAAGCTTTCTTT.

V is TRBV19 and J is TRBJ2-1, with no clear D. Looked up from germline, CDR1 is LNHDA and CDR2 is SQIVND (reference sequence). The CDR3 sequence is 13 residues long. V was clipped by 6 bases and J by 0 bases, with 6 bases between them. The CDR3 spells CASRSGSYNEQFF. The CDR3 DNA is TGTGCCAGTAGGTCCGGCTCCTACAATGAGCAGTTCTTC.

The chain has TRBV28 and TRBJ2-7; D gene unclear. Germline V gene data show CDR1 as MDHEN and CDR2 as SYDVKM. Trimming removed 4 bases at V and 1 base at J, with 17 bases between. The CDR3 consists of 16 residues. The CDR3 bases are TGTGCCAGCAGTTCCCCCGCTTCGGGCTGGTCCTACGAGCAGTACTTC. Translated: CASSSPASGWSYEQYF.

The CDR3 reads CASSSLGNEQYF. DNA for the CDR3: TGCGCCAGCAGCTCCTTAGGGAACGAGCAGTACTTC. The V gene is TRBV5-1, the J gene TRBJ2-7, with no clear D. V dropped 3 bases and J dropped 5 bases, with 9 bases sitting between them. CDR3 size: 12 residues. CDR1 and CDR2 (germline): SGHRS, YFSETQ.

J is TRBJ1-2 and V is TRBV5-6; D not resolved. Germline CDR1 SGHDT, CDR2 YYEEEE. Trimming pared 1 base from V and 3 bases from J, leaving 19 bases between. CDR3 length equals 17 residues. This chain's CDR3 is CASSLWVLFGSYYGYTF. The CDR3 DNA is TGTGCCAGCAGCTTGTGGGTATTGTTTGGTTCCTACTATGGCTACACCTTC.

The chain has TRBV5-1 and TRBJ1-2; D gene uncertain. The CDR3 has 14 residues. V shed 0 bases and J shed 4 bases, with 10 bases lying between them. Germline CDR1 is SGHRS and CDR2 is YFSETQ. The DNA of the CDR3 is TGCGCCAGCAGCTTGGATTTAGGTCTCTATGGCTACACCTTC. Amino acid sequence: CASSLDLGLYGYTF. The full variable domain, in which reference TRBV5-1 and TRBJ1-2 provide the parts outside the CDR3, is KAGVTQTPRYLIKTRGQQVTLSCSPISGHRSVSWYQQTPGQGLQFLFEYFSETQRNKGNFPGRFSGRQFSNSRSEMNVSTLELGDSALYLCASSLDLGLYGYTFGSGTRLTVV.

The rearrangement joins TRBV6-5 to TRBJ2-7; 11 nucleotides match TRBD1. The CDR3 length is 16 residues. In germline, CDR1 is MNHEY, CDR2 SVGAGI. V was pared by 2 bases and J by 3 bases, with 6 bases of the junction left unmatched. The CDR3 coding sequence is TGTGCCAGCAGTTACGCTACCGGGACAGGGGGCTACGAGCAGTACTTC. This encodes CASSYATGTGGYEQYF.

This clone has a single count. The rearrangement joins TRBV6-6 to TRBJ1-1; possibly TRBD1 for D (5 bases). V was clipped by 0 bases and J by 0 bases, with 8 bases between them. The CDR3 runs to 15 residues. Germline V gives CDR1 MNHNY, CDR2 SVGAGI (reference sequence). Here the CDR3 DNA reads TGTGCCAGCAGTTACTCGACAGTTATGAACACTGAAGCTTTCTTT. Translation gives CASSYSTVMNTEAFF.

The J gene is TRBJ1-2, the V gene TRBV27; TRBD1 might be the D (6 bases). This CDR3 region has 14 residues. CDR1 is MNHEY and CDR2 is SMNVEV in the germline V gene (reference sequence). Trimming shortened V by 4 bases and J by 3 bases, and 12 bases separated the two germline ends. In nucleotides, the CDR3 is TGTGCCAGCAGTTGGTCAGGGGTTGACTATGGCTACACCTTC. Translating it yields CASSWSGVDYGYTF.

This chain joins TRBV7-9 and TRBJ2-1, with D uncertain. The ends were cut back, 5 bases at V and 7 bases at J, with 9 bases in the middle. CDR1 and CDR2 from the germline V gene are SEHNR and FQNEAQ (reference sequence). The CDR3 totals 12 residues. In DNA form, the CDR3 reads TGTGCCAGCAGCAAAGACGTAAATGAGCAGTTCTTC. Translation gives CASSKDVNEQFF.

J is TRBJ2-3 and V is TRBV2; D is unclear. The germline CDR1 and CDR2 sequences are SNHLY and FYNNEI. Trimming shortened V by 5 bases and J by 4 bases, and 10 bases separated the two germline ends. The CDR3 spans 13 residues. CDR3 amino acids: CASSPDGADTQYF. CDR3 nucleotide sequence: TGTGCCAGCAGTCCGGATGGCGCAGATACGCAGTATTTT.

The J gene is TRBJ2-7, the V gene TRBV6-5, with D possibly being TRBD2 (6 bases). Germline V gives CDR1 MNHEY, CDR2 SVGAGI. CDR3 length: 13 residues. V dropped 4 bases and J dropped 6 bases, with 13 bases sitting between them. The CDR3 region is CASSSGGGGEQYF. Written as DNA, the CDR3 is TGTGCCAGCAGTTCCGGTGGGGGAGGCGAGCAGTACTTC.

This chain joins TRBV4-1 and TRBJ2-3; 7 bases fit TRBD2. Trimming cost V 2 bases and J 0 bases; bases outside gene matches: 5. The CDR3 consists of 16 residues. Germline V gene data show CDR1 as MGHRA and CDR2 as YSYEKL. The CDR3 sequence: CASSQTSAGSTDTQYF. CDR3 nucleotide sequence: TGCGCCAGCAGCCAAACTAGCGCGGGAAGCACAGATACGCAGTATTTT.

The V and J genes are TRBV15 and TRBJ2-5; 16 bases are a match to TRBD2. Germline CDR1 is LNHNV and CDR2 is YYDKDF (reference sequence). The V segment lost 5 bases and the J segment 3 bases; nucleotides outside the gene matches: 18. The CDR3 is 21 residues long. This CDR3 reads CATSPLFWGLAGGLYKETQYF. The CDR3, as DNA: TGTGCCACCAGCCCCTTGTTTTGGGGACTAGCGGGAGGGCTATACAAAGAGACCCAGTACTTC. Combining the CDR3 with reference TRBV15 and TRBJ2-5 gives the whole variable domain DAMVIQNPRYQVTQFGKPVTLSCSQTLNHNVMYWYQQKSSQAPKLLFHYYDKDFNNEADTPDNFQSRRPNTSFCFLDIRSPGLGDTAMYLCATSPLFWGLAGGLYKETQYFGPGTRLLVL.

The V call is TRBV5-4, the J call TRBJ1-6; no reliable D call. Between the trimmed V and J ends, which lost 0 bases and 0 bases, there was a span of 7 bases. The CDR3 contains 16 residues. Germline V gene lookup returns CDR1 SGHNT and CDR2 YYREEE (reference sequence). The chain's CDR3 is CASSLGRSSYNSPLHF. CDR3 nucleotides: TGTGCCAGCAGCTTGGGACGGAGCTCCTATAATTCACCCCTCCACTTT.

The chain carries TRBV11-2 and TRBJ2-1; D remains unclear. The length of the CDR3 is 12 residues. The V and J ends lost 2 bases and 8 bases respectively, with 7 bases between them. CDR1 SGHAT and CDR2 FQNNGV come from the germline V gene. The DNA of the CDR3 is TGTGCCAGCAGCTTATTCTTTCATGAGCAGTTCTTC. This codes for CASSLFFHEQFF.

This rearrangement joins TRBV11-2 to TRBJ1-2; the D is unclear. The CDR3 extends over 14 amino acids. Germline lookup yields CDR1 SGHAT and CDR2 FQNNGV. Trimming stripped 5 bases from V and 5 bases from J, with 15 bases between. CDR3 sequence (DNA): TGTGCCAGCAGCCCCACGGGCCTCGCTTATGGCTACACCTTC. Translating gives CASSPTGLAYGYTF.